Shown below are 32 T cell receptor beta chains from a single sample sequenced in a study of T cells in Graves' hyperthyroidism and ophthalmopathy. There were TCR beta CDR3 regions amplified from RNA transcripts. During a first-round RT-PCR of the TCR CDR3, the HTBI primer set was used. TCRdb passed the multiplex PCR reads through MiXCR, listing each CDR3 protein once. In the table there are a few hundred thousand distinct CDR3 sequences, roughly 46% of which are singletons. The sample consisted of peripheral blood or thyroid tissue (not recorded which). The receptors originated from a woman between 18 and 30 years old with Graves' hyperthyroidism.

The chain combines TRBV7-6 with TRBJ2-7; no clear D gene. The better agreement between TRBJ2-1 and the DNA end casts doubt on the J call. The CDR3 consists of 15 residues. Germline V lookup: CDR1 SGHVS, CDR2 FNYEAQ. Here the CDR3 reads CASSLEAGDGNEQFF. The CDR3, as DNA: TGTGCCAGCAGCTTAGAGGCCGGAGACGGGAATGAGCAGTTCTTC.

The J gene is TRBJ2-3, the V gene TRBV24-1; 8 bases agree with TRBD1. With V trimmed by 3 bases and J by 5 bases, 6 bases remained unmatched. In germline, CDR1 is KGHDR, CDR2 SFDVKD. This CDR3 has 15 residues. The CDR3 region has the DNA TGTGCCACCAGTGATCCTGGGGGACAGGTAGATACGCAGTATTTT. This codes for CATSDPGGQVDTQYF.

The chain has TRBV29-1 and TRBJ2-3; 15 nucleotides agree with TRBD2. Looked up from germline, CDR1 is SQVTM and CDR2 is ANQGSEA. The CDR3 is made up of 15 amino acids. V trimming: 7 bases; J trimming: 4 bases; junction bases outside the gene matches: 6. The CDR3 spells CSGGLAGGSADTQYF. CDR3 nucleotide sequence: TGCAGCGGGGGACTAGCGGGAGGCAGTGCAGATACGCAGTATTTT.

V is TRBV20-1 and J is TRBJ1-6, with 8 bases lining up with TRBD1. The CDR3 has 14 residues. J was trimmed by 9 bases and V by 3 bases; bases with no gene match: 7. From germline, CDR1 is DFQATT and CDR2 SNEGSKA (reference sequence). The CDR3 spells CSASTGTGISPLHF. In nucleotides, the CDR3 is TGCAGTGCTAGTACCGGGACAGGAATTTCACCCCTCCACTTT.

CDR3 sequence reads: CSVEPPEADTQYF. The DNA for the CDR3 is TGCAGCGTTGAGCCCCCAGAGGCAGATACGCAGTATTTT. This chain uses TRBV29-1 with TRBJ2-3; the D is unclear. This CDR3 contains 13 residues. Germline V gives CDR1 SQVTM, CDR2 ANQGSEA. The ends were cut back, 3 bases at V and 4 bases at J, with 11 bases in the middle.

This clonotype was counted at least ten times. V usage is TRBV7-9 and J usage is TRBJ1-4; D perhaps matches TRBD1 (5 bases). The CDR3 covers 14 residues. Deletions cut 7 bases from V and 4 bases from J, with 13 bases between. Per germline, CDR1 SEHNR and CDR2 FQNEAQ (reference sequence). The CDR3 is CASTGQVNNEKLFF. The CDR3 coding sequence is TGTGCCAGCACCGGACAAGTAAATAATGAAAAACTGTTTTTT.

This chain links TRBV11-2 with TRBJ2-5, with a tentative D call TRBD2 (5 bases). The germline CDR1 and CDR2 sequences are SGHAT and FQNNGV. The CDR3 length is 12 residues. Trimming shortened V by 5 bases and J by 5 bases, and 9 bases separated the two germline ends. In DNA, the CDR3 is TGTGCCAGCAGCACCACTAGGGAGACCCAGTACTTC. Amino acid sequence: CASSTTRETQYF.

This chain links TRBV5-4 with TRBJ2-7; D may match TRBD1 or TRBD2 (5 bases each). Germline V gene lookup returns CDR1 SGHNT and CDR2 YYREEE (reference sequence). Trimming cost V 2 bases and J 2 bases, with 8 bases left between them. The CDR3 contains 13 residues. CDR3 amino acids: CASSLMGAYEQYF. DNA for the CDR3: TGTGCCAGCAGCTTAATGGGGGCCTACGAGCAGTACTTC.

The chain recombines TRBV19 with TRBJ2-5, with unresolved D. Germline V lookup: CDR1 LNHDA, CDR2 SQIVND (reference sequence). The CDR3 totals 11 residues. The germline V and J ends were trimmed by 4 bases and 7 bases, with 7 bases remaining between them. CDR3: CASSTRGTQYF. For the CDR3, the DNA is TGTGCCAGTAGTACACGAGGGACCCAGTACTTC.

Comments on this clonotype: The junction does not match germline at one end; this may be a read error. CDR3 nucleotides: TGTGCCAGCAGCTTGGGGACCCGCGGTTCACCCCTCCACTTT. Protein sequence: CASSLGTRGSPLHF. The gene calls are TRBV5-1 and TRBJ1-6, with a possible D match to TRBD1 (5 bases). The length of the CDR3 is 14 residues. Germline-derived CDR1 and CDR2 are SGHRS and YFSETQ. Combining the CDR3 with reference TRBV5-1 and TRBJ1-6 gives the whole variable domain KAGVTQTPRYLIKTRGQQVTLSCSPISGHRSVSWYQQTPGQGLQFLFEYFSETQRNKGNFPGRFSGRQFSNSRSEMNVSTLELGDSALYLCASSLGTRGSPLHFGNGTRLTVT.

Ten or more counts support this clonotype. This rearrangement joins TRBV10-3 to TRBJ1-2; D unresolved. V lost 6 bases, J lost 4 bases, and 9 bases lay in between. There are 12 residues in the CDR3. Germline V gives CDR1 ENHRY, CDR2 SYGVKD. DNA of the CDR3: TGTGCCATCAGCGAAGAGCTCTATGGCTACACCTTC. The encoded protein is CAISEELYGYTF.

This clonotype was counted at least ten times. The V and J genes are TRBV10-3 and TRBJ1-5; a weak D match, TRBD1 (5 bases). V dropped 10 bases and J dropped 10 bases, with 17 bases sitting between them. Germline CDR1 is ENHRY and CDR2 is SYGVKD. There are 12 residues in the CDR3. CDR3 sequence: CASGTPPIPQHF. DNA for the CDR3: TGTGCCAGCGGGACTCCCCCGATACCCCAGCATTTT.

The rearrangement joins TRBV10-3 to TRBJ1-5; 9 bases match TRBD1. Germline CDR1 ENHRY, CDR2 SYGVKD. V lost 0 bases, J lost 7 bases, and 7 bases stayed unmatched. This CDR3 spans 16 amino acids. The DNA of the CDR3 is TGTGCCATCAGTGAGTCAGGACAGGGGCTCAACCAGCCCCAGCATTTT. This encodes CAISESGQGLNQPQHF.

The table lists this clonotype with a few counts. This sequence joins TRBV20-1 and TRBJ2-3, with D hard to call. Trimming cost V 3 bases and J 1 base, with 14 bases left between them. This CDR3 has 15 amino acids. CDR1 is DFQATT, CDR2 SNEGSKA, per germline (reference sequence). The CDR3 region is CSARPPGVGTDTQYF. CDR3 nucleotides: TGCAGTGCTAGGCCGCCCGGAGTGGGCACAGATACGCAGTATTTT.

The rearrangement uses TRBV15 and TRBJ2-7, with 7 bases fitting TRBD1. With 4 bases clipped from V and 6 bases from J, the junction kept 3 bases outside the gene matches. The CDR3 is 12 residues long. CDR1 LNHNV and CDR2 YYDKDF come from the germline V gene (reference sequence). Written as DNA, the CDR3 is TGTGCCACCAGCACCCCAGGGGGCGAGCAGTACTTC. Its protein is CATSTPGGEQYF.

This clonotype has a single count. A read error may produce the germline difference seen at one junction end. This chain connects TRBV7-9 to TRBJ2-5; D is unclear. This CDR3 comprises 13 residues. Germline assignment: CDR1 SEHNR and CDR2 FQNEAQ (reference sequence). CDR3 sequence reads: CASSLGTETPGFF. In DNA, the CDR3 is TGTGCCAGCAGCTTAGGCACGGAGACCCCGGGTTTCTTC.

Points on this clonotype: The junction departs from germline at one end; a sequencing error may be responsible. The CDR3 DNA reads TGCAGTGCTAGAGGGGACACCTCGGACGCTGAAGCTTCCTTT. This translates into CSARGDTSDAEASF. The chain employs TRBV20-1 and TRBJ1-1; maybe TRBD1 (6 bases). This CDR3 is built from 14 residues. CDR1 is DFQATT and CDR2 is SNEGSKA in the germline V gene (reference sequence).

This clonotype was found a few times. This chain uses TRBV7-1 with TRBJ2-7; D might be TRBD1 (6 bases). TRBV7-1 belongs to the ORF category, with a function that is uncertain. The germline V and J ends were trimmed by 3 bases and 5 bases, with 14 bases remaining between them. The CDR3 is 14 residues long. DNA for the CDR3: TGTGCCAGCAGCTCCAGGTCCGGGGACAACGAGCAGTACTTC. Protein product: CASSSRSGDNEQYF.

There are many counts of this clonotype. The V call is TRBV7-2, the J call TRBJ1-3, with D possibly matching TRBD1 (6 bases). Germline CDR1 is SGHTA and CDR2 is FQGNSA. V was pared by 5 bases and J by 4 bases, with 15 bases between. The CDR3 sequence is 15 residues long. Here the CDR3 DNA reads TGTGCCAGCAGCCCCCTGTCCGGGACAGGAAACACCATATATTTT. This encodes CASSPLSGTGNTIYF.

This rearrangement joins TRBV6-6 to TRBJ2-2; 9 bases line up with TRBD2. CDR3 length: 18 amino acids. V lost 7 bases and J lost 2; bases outside the gene matches: 14. CDR1 is MNHNY, CDR2 SVGAGI, per germline (reference sequence). The CDR3 loop is CASNTHGASGVNTGELFF. In DNA, the CDR3 is TGTGCCAGCAATACACATGGGGCTAGCGGGGTAAACACCGGGGAGCTGTTTTTT.

As DNA, the CDR3 is TGCAGCGTGGTTCGACAGGGTGGGGACTACACCTTC. As protein: CSVVRQGGDYTF. This chain connects TRBV29-1 to TRBJ1-2; the match to TRBD1 covers 7 bases. In germline, CDR1 is SQVTM, CDR2 ANQGSEA. The CDR3 has 12 residues. V trimming: 6 bases; J trimming: 10 bases; junction bases outside the gene matches: 11.

Many counts were recorded for this clonotype. This chain connects TRBV7-9 to TRBJ2-7; TRBD1 matches 8 bases. The V gene's germline CDR1 is SEHNR and CDR2 FQNEAQ (reference sequence). CDR3 size: 15 residues. V lost 6 bases, J lost 0 bases, and 7 bases stayed unmatched. CDR3 nucleotide sequence: TGTGCCAGCAGTCTCCCCGGGACAGGCTCCTACGAGCAGTACTTC. Translating it yields CASSLPGTGSYEQYF.

This chain joins TRBV7-2 and TRBJ1-1, with D hard to call. Germline CDR1 SGHTA, CDR2 FQGNSA. The CDR3 spans 15 residues. Trimming took 5 bases from V and 2 from J, leaving 15 bases between them. The CDR3 nucleotides read TGTGCCAGCAGCACCCGACAAGCAGGAAACACTGAAGCTTTCTTT. As protein: CASSTRQAGNTEAFF.

This clonotype was counted many times. For the CDR3, the DNA is TGCAGCGTTAAGGACGCACGTGGAAACACCGGGGAGCTGTTTTTT. Its protein is CSVKDARGNTGELFF. The chain joins TRBV29-1 to TRBJ2-2; D gene ambiguous. Trimming stripped 5 bases from V and 2 bases from J, with 15 bases between. The length of the CDR3 is 15 residues. The germline gives CDR1 SQVTM, CDR2 ANQGSEA.

Regarding this clonotype: Since a much larger clone is just one base distant, this may be a read error. The J gene is TRBJ2-3, the V gene TRBV10-3, with a possible D match to TRBD2 (6 bases). In germline, CDR1 is ENHRY, CDR2 SYGVKD. The CDR3 consists of 14 residues. Trimming removed 7 bases from V and 4 bases from J, with 15 bases in between. CDR3: CAIMSGEGADTQYF. The CDR3 bases are TGTGCCATCATGTCGGGAGAAGGCGCAGATACGCAGTATTTT.

In its sample, this clonotype was seen many times. This chain connects TRBV2 to TRBJ1-5; D remains unclear. Germline assignment: CDR1 SNHLY and CDR2 FYNNEI. The CDR3 sequence is 12 residues long. The germline V and J ends were trimmed by 3 bases and 7 bases, with 7 bases remaining between them. The CDR3 region has the DNA TGTGCCAGCAGTGACGCTGGCCAGCCCCAGCATTTT. Amino acids: CASSDAGQPQHF.

This chain joins TRBV29-1 and TRBJ2-7; 11 bases fit TRBD2. This CDR3 has 12 residues. V was clipped by 8 bases and J by 4 bases; unmatched bases: 4. Germline CDR1 reads SQVTM; CDR2 reads ANQGSEA. The CDR3 DNA is TGCAGCCCAGGGACTAGCGGTTACGAGCAGTACTTC. Amino acid sequence: CSPGTSGYEQYF.

This clonotype was seen repeatedly, ten times or more. V is TRBV2 and J is TRBJ2-7; 10 bases map to TRBD1. The CDR3 is made up of 14 amino acids. Per germline, CDR1 SNHLY and CDR2 FYNNEI. V was pared by 5 bases and J by 5 bases, with 6 bases of the junction left unmatched. CDR3 region: CASSPGTGDNEQYF. CDR3 sequence (DNA): TGTGCCAGCAGTCCCGGGACAGGGGACAACGAGCAGTACTTC.

At least ten counts were recorded for this clonotype. This chain connects TRBV11-3 to TRBJ2-6, with no clear D. This CDR3 region has 15 residues. CDR1 SGHNT and CDR2 YENEEA come from the germline V gene. Trimming removed 7 bases at V and 1 base at J, with 11 bases between. The CDR3 is CASKSQSSGANVLTF. DNA for the CDR3: TGTGCCAGCAAGTCCCAATCTTCTGGGGCCAACGTCCTGACTTTC.

There are many counts of this clonotype. V usage is TRBV20-1 and J usage is TRBJ2-2; 12 nucleotides align to TRBD1. Germline-derived CDR1 and CDR2 are DFQATT and SNEGSKA (reference sequence). Trimming at V came to 6 bases and at J to 5 bases, leaving 7 bases not matched to a gene. CDR3 length equals 15 residues. In nucleotides, the CDR3 is TGCAGTGCCGCGGGACAGGGGGCGCGAACCGGGGAGCTGTTTTTT. Protein sequence: CSAAGQGARTGELFF.

Many counts were recorded for this clonotype. The chain carries TRBV19 and TRBJ2-7; weak D call: TRBD2 (6 bases). CDR3 length: 13 amino acids. CDR1 and CDR2 from the germline V gene are LNHDA and SQIVND (reference sequence). V was pared by 9 bases and J by 2 bases, with 14 bases between. CDR3 nucleotides: TGTGCCAGCAGTGGACTAACTGCCTACGAGCAGTACTTC. This encodes CASSGLTAYEQYF.

This clonotype was counted many times. The chain is built from TRBV7-2 and TRBJ1-5; perhaps TRBD1 as D (5 bases). The CDR3 length is 13 residues. Looked up from germline, CDR1 is SGHTA and CDR2 is FQGNSA. The germline V and J ends were trimmed by 5 bases and 6 bases, with 11 bases remaining between them. The CDR3 spells CASSPGLGQPQHF. The CDR3 DNA follows: TGTGCCAGCAGCCCAGGGCTGGGTCAGCCCCAGCATTTT.